The 9 T cell receptor beta chains below were found in one sample sequenced in a study of pediatric ulcerative colitis. The method was immunoSEQ multiplex PCR; TCRdb's version includes in-frame clones alone and lacks a portion of them. In the table there are 59,000 or so clones, 77% of which are singletons. The sample comprised blood. The receptors here all came from a boy younger than 18 with moderate ulcerative colitis.

This clone was detected only a few times. This chain joins TRBV27 and TRBJ1-1; D is undetermined. V lost 10 bases to trimming and J lost 5 bases, with 20 bases between them. This CDR3 has 14 amino acids. Germline lookup yields CDR1 MNHEY and CDR2 SMNVEV (reference sequence). CDR3 amino acids: CATPPPHAWTEAFF. The CDR3 region has the DNA TGTGCCACCCCTCCCCCACATGCCTGGACTGAAGCTTTCTTT.

The V and J genes are TRBV19 and TRBJ2-2, with TRBD1 matching 9 bases. Germline assignment: CDR1 LNHDA and CDR2 SQIVND (reference sequence). The J segment lost 1 base and the V segment lost 5 bases, leaving 8 bases of the junction unmatched. CDR3 size: 17 residues. The CDR3 DNA is TGTGCCAGTAGTTCCCACCGGGACAGGGTGAACACCGGGGAGCTGTTTTTT. Translation: CASSSHRDRVNTGELFF.

This chain uses TRBV18 with TRBJ1-4; no firm D call. Germline CDR1 reads KGHSH; CDR2 reads LQKENI. CDR3 length: 15 residues. The V end lost 2 bases, the J end lost 7 bases, and 14 bases lay between the germline ends. CDR3 amino acids: CASSPFGPGGEKLFF. CDR3 in DNA: TGTGCCAGCTCACCATTCGGCCCCGGCGGTGAAAAACTGTTTTTT.

The J gene is TRBJ2-5, the V gene TRBV19; D is perhaps TRBD1 (5 bases). This CDR3 spans 13 amino acids. CDR1 LNHDA and CDR2 SQIVND come from the germline V gene (reference sequence). V was cut by 7 bases and J by 2 bases, with 11 bases left in between. CDR3: CASTSPGQETQYF. The CDR3 region has the DNA TGTGCCAGTACTTCTCCAGGGCAAGAGACCCAGTACTTC.

The sample holds a few counts of this clone. The chain is built from TRBV25-1 and TRBJ1-4, with D unresolved. The CDR3 has 16 amino acids. Deletions cut 4 bases from V and 11 bases from J, with 23 bases between. Germline V gene data show CDR1 as MGHDK and CDR2 as SYGVNS. CDR3 coding DNA: TGTGCCAGCAGTGCCCGCGGTTGGGGATCCTCGGGGAAACTGTTTTTT. Protein product: CASSARGWGSSGKLFF.

The CDR3 here is CASSEIRGGAFF. CDR3 in DNA: TGTGCCAGCAGTGAAATCCGGGGGGGTGCTTTCTTT. The chain joins TRBV25-1 to TRBJ1-1; perhaps TRBD1 as D (5 bases). V was trimmed by 2 bases and J by 11 bases, leaving 12 bases between them. The CDR3 runs to 12 residues. Germline V lookup: CDR1 MGHDK, CDR2 SYGVNS.

This chain links TRBV9 with TRBJ2-5; tentatively, D is TRBD1 or TRBD2 (5 bases each). Germline V gene sequence: CDR1 SGDLS, CDR2 YYNGEE. Between the trimmed V and J ends, which lost 3 bases and 2 bases, there was a span of 17 bases. CDR3 size: 16 residues. The CDR3 DNA is TGTGCCAGCAGCGCCACTGGGACCACCATTCAAGAGACCCAGTACTTC. Residues: CASSATGTTIQETQYF.

The chain combines TRBV9 with TRBJ2-1, with 9 bases fitting TRBD2. Germline values: CDR1 SGDLS, CDR2 YYNGEE. This CDR3 region has 15 residues. Trimming cost V 3 bases and J 4 bases; bases outside gene matches: 5. The CDR3 protein is CASSGPGLAYNEQFF. CDR3 coding DNA: TGTGCCAGCAGCGGGCCGGGACTAGCTTACAATGAGCAGTTCTTC.

This chain joins TRBV4-1 and TRBJ2-7, with 8 bases identical to TRBD1. V shed 2 bases and J 2 bases; nucleotides not matched to a gene: 8. Germline values: CDR1 MGHRA, CDR2 YSYEKL. CDR3 size: 16 residues. The CDR3 is CASSQTPDRAAYEQYF. Written as DNA, the CDR3 is TGCGCCAGCAGCCAAACTCCGGACAGGGCGGCCTACGAGCAGTACTTC.